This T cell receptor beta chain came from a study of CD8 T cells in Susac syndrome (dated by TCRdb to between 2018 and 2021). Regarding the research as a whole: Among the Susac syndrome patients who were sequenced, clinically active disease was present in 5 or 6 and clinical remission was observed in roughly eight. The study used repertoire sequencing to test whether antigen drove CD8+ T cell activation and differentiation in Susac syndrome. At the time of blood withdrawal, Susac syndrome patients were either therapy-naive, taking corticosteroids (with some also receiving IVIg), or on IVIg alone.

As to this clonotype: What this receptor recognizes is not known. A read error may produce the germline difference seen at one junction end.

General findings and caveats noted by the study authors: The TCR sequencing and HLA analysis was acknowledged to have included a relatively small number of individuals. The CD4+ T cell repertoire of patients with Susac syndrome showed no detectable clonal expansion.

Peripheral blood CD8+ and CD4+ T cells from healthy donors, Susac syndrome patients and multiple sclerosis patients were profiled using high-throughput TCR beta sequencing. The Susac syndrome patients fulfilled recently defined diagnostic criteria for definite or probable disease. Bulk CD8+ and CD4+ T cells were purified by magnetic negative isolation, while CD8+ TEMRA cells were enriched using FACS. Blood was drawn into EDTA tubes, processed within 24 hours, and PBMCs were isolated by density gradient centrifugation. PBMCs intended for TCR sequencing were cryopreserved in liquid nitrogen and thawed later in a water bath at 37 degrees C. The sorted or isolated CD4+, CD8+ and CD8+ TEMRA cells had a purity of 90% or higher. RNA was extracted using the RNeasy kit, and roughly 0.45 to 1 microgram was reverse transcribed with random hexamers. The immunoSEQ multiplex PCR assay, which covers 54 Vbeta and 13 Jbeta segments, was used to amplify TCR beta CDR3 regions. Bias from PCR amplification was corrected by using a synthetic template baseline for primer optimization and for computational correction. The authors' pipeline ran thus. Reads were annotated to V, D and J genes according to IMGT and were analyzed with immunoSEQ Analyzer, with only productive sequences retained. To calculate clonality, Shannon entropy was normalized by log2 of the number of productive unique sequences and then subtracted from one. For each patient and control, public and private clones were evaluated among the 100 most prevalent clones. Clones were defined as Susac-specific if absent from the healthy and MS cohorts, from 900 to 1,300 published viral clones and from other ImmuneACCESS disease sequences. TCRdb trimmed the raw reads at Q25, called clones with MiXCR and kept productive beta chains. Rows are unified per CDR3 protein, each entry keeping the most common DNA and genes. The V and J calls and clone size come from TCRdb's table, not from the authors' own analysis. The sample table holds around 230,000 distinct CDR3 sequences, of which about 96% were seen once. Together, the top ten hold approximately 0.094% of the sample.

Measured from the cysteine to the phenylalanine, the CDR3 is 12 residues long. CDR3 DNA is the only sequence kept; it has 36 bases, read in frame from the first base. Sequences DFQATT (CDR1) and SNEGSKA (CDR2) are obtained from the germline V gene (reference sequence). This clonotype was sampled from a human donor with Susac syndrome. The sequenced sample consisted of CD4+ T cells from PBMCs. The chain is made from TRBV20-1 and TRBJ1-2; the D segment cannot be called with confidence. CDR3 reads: CSARTENYSYTF. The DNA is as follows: TGCAGTGCTAGGACGGAGAACTATAGCTACACCTTC.